What follows are 27 T cell receptor beta chains derived from one specimen sequenced in a study of metastatic and nonmetastatic thyroid tumors. TCRdb recomputed clones from the PCR reads via MiXCR. The sample includes around 34,000 clones, around a fifth of them seen just once. Every patient underwent thyroid surgery untreated. Sequenced input: blood. These receptors came from a female donor with papillary thyroid cancer or a benign thyroid nodule (not recorded which). Some clones in this sample may be carry-over from other donors' samples.

This clone was seen many times. V and J are TRBV19 and TRBJ1-4, with D possibly matching TRBD1 (5 bases). The V gene lost 4 bases and the J gene lost 1 base, with 10 bases spanning the gap. The CDR3 spans 15 residues. Per the germline V gene, CDR1 is LNHDA and CDR2 is SQIVND (reference sequence). CDR3 coding DNA: TGTGCCAGTAGTAAGGGGCAGGGAACTAATGAAAAACTGTTTTTT. Its translation is CASSKGQGTNEKLFF.

Many counts were recorded for this clone. The rearrangement uses TRBV18 and TRBJ2-7; TRBD1 agrees at 8 bases. The CDR3 is made up of 13 amino acids. The ends lost 4 bases at V and 3 bases at J; junction bases unmatched: 2. Germline V lookup: CDR1 KGHSH, CDR2 LQKENI. The CDR3 reads CASSRGQDYEQYF. The CDR3 coding sequence is TGTGCCAGCTCACGGGGACAGGACTACGAGCAGTACTTC.

This clone has a handful of counts. The rearrangement uses TRBV27 and TRBJ2-1; no clear D. Per the germline V gene, CDR1 is MNHEY and CDR2 is SMNVEV (reference sequence). The CDR3 spans 12 residues. Trimming stripped 4 bases from V and 8 bases from J, with 9 bases between. CDR3 sequence reads: CASSSGPYEQFF. The CDR3 DNA follows: TGTGCCAGCAGTTCGGGCCCCTATGAGCAGTTCTTC.

The chain recombines TRBV6-1 with TRBJ2-7; D is perhaps TRBD2 (6 bases). There are 13 residues in the CDR3. Trimming removed 10 bases from V and 2 bases from J, with 15 bases in between. Germline CDR1 is MNHNS and CDR2 is SASEGT. The CDR3 sequence is CATRDLNAYEQYF. CDR3 sequence (DNA): TGTGCCACCCGGGACTTAAACGCCTACGAGCAGTACTTC.

The table lists this clone with many counts. The V gene is TRBV5-1, the J gene TRBJ2-3; 7 nucleotides agree with TRBD2. The length of the CDR3 is 16 residues. The V gene end was trimmed by 4 bases and the J gene end by 1 base; junction bases not matched to a gene: 9. CDR1 is SGHRS and CDR2 is YFSETQ in the germline V gene. This chain's CDR3 is CASSLGLGRRTDTQYF. The CDR3, as DNA: TGCGCCAGCAGCCTCGGGCTCGGGAGGCGCACAGATACGCAGTATTTT.

This clone was seen many times. The J gene is TRBJ1-3, the V gene TRBV6-1; D ambiguous. V dropped 6 bases and J dropped 0 bases, with 12 bases sitting between them. The CDR3 length is 15 residues. CDR1 is MNHNS, CDR2 SASEGT, per germline. The CDR3 coding sequence is TGTGCCAGCAGCGAGTCAAGGTACTCTGGAAACACCATATATTTT. This codes for CASSESRYSGNTIYF.

This clone was seen only a few times. Germline is not matched at one junction end, which may reflect a read error. The chain has TRBV12-3 or TRBV12-4 and TRBJ1-5; D call uncertain. CDR3 length: 13 residues. The CDR3 region is CASRLSGNQPQRF. The CDR3 DNA reads TGTGCTAGCAGACTCTCAGGCAATCAGCCCCAGCGTTTT.

This clone appeared many times. A much more abundant neighbour one base away suggests this may be a read error. The rearrangement uses TRBV6-6 and TRBJ2-7; 8 bases are shared with TRBD2. Germline-derived CDR1 and CDR2 are MNHNY and SVGAGI (reference sequence). The CDR3 extends over 15 amino acids. The J segment lost 6 bases and the V segment lost 2 bases, leaving 9 bases of the junction unmatched. In DNA, the CDR3 is TGTGCCAGCAGTTACAGTCGGGGGGGCCAGGGCGAGCAGTACTTC. It encodes CASSYSRGGQGEQYF.

There are many counts of this clone. This chain links TRBV25-1 with TRBJ1-1, with TRBD1 identical over 9 bases. There are 15 residues in the CDR3. The trim removed 3 bases at V and 5 bases at J, leaving 7 bases unmatched. Germline V gene lookup returns CDR1 MGHDK and CDR2 SYGVNS. The CDR3 spells CASSDPTGGETEAFF. In nucleotides, the CDR3 is TGTGCCAGCAGTGACCCGACAGGGGGGGAAACTGAAGCTTTCTTT.

This clone came up a few times. V and J are TRBV28 and TRBJ2-7; D possibly corresponds to TRBD2 (5 bases). V was clipped by 7 bases and J by 7 bases, with 23 bases between them. Germline V gene data show CDR1 as MDHEN and CDR2 as SYDVKM. The CDR3 is made up of 15 amino acids. The CDR3 region is CASTTGGLERLEQYF. The CDR3 DNA is TGTGCCAGCACCACGGGCGGGTTAGAGAGGTTAGAGCAGTACTTC.

This clone has a count of ten or more. This sequence joins TRBV19 and TRBJ1-2; D ambiguous. The CDR3 is 14 amino acids. CDR1 is LNHDA and CDR2 is SQIVND in the germline V gene (reference sequence). V lost 7 bases, J lost 4 bases, and 16 bases lay in between. CDR3 DNA sequence: TGTGCCAGTACGGAGGGTGGGCTTTCCTATGGCTACACCTTC. Amino acid sequence: CASTEGGLSYGYTF.

This clone was counted ten times or more. The CDR3 loop is CASSPTTKTQYF. DNA for the CDR3: TGTGCCAGCTCACCCACCACCAAGACCCAGTACTTC. This sequence joins TRBV18 and TRBJ2-5; D uncertain. Germline lookup yields CDR1 KGHSH and CDR2 LQKENI. Trimming shortened V by 3 bases and J by 6 bases, and 8 bases separated the two germline ends. The CDR3 has 12 amino acids.

This clone was seen repeatedly, ten times or more. This chain connects TRBV15 to TRBJ2-5; 11 nucleotides agree with TRBD1. Germline V lookup: CDR1 LNHNV, CDR2 YYDKDF (reference sequence). The CDR3 covers 16 residues. The J segment lost 5 bases and the V segment lost 5 bases, leaving 10 bases of the junction unmatched. The DNA of the CDR3 is TGTGCCACCAGCCCAGGGAAGGGGACAGGGGGGGAGACCCAGTACTTC. Protein: CATSPGKGTGGETQYF.

This clone was detected only a few times. The rearrangement joins TRBV30 to TRBJ2-7; TRBD2 agrees at 14 bases. Trimming removed 3 bases from V and 4 bases from J; junction bases left unmatched: 8. The germline gives CDR1 GTSNPN, CDR2 SVGIG (reference sequence). The length of the CDR3 is 16 residues. This CDR3 is CAWSQGTSGRKYEQYF. In nucleotides, the CDR3 is TGTGCCTGGAGCCAAGGGACTAGCGGGAGAAAATACGAGCAGTACTTC.

This clone was recorded many times. The chain joins TRBV27 to TRBJ2-3; 8 positions match TRBD2. The trim removed 5 bases at V and 4 bases at J, leaving 11 bases unmatched. The germline CDR1 and CDR2 sequences are MNHEY and SMNVEV (reference sequence). The CDR3 contains 16 residues. CDR3: CASSPLRAGAADTQYF. CDR3 coding DNA: TGTGCCAGCAGTCCCCTTCGAGCGGGAGCCGCAGATACGCAGTATTTT.

This sequence joins TRBV5-6 and TRBJ2-1, with TRBD1 matching 8 bases. CDR3 size: 13 residues. Germline V gene lookup returns CDR1 SGHDT and CDR2 YYEEEE. V lost 0 bases, J lost 15 bases, and 8 bases stayed unmatched. CDR3 sequence reads: CASSLGAAGGTFF. CDR3 DNA: TGTGCCAGCAGCTTGGGAGCGGCAGGGGGCACGTTCTTC.

This clone was counted at least ten times. This chain joins TRBV6-6 and TRBJ2-6, with D uncertain. V was trimmed by 0 bases and J by 1 base, leaving 13 bases between them. This CDR3 contains 18 residues. Germline values: CDR1 MNHNY, CDR2 SVGAGI (reference sequence). CDR3 coding DNA: TGTGCCAGCAGTTACTCTGGGATCACCGATTCTGGGGCCAACGTCCTGACTTTC. Its protein is CASSYSGITDSGANVLTF.

As for this clone: Compared with germline, one end of the junction differs, possibly owing to a read error. This chain connects TRBV5-1 to TRBJ1-2; 8 bases match TRBD1. Germline V gene sequence: CDR1 SGHRS, CDR2 YFSETQ. This CDR3 has 14 residues. Here the CDR3 reads CAISTGQGFYGYTF. The CDR3 DNA is TGCGCCATCAGCACAGGACAGGGATTCTATGGCTACACCTTC.

This clone came up many times. The J gene is TRBJ1-2, the V gene TRBV5-6, with 8 nucleotides matching TRBD1. Trimming cost V 2 bases and J 4 bases; bases outside gene matches: 4. CDR3 length: 14 amino acids. Germline CDR1 is SGHDT and CDR2 is YYEEEE. The CDR3 spells CASSFRGRSYGYTF. DNA of the CDR3: TGTGCCAGCAGCTTCAGGGGGCGATCCTATGGCTACACCTTC.

This clone was counted at least ten times. The chain links TRBV10-3 to TRBJ2-3, with D perhaps given as TRBD1 or TRBD2 (5 bases each). The CDR3 has 17 amino acids. Germline loops: CDR1 ENHRY, CDR2 SYGVKD. V was pared by 4 bases and J by 0 bases, with 17 bases between. Here the CDR3 reads CAISGSRADTSTDTQYF. The CDR3 DNA reads as TGTGCCATCAGTGGCTCTAGAGCGGACACTAGCACAGATACGCAGTATTTT.

This clone was counted at least ten times. The chain employs TRBV6-1 and TRBJ1-1; D possibly corresponds to TRBD1 (5 bases). V was shortened by 5 bases and J by 1 base, with 5 bases between the two germline ends. CDR3 length: 12 residues. The germline V gene encodes CDR1 MNHNS and CDR2 SASEGT. The CDR3 protein is CASSTGNTEAFF. The CDR3 DNA reads TGTGCCAGCAGTACAGGGAACACTGAAGCTTTCTTT.

The table lists this clone with many counts. V usage is TRBV18 and J usage is TRBJ2-5, with D perhaps assigned TRBD1 or TRBD2 (5 bases each). Germline lookup yields CDR1 KGHSH and CDR2 LQKENI. Trimming cost V 6 bases and J 7 bases, with 12 bases left between them. This CDR3 spans 12 amino acids. The DNA of the CDR3 is TGTGCCAGCTCTCGTGGGGCGGGGACCCAGTACTTC. Its protein is CASSRGAGTQYF.

The genes are TRBV6-1 and TRBJ1-6; D not resolved. CDR3 length: 15 amino acids. Trimming removed 6 bases at V and 0 bases at J, with 9 bases between. CDR1 is MNHNS, CDR2 SASEGT, per germline. The CDR3 DNA is TGTGCCAGCAGAAGCGAGAGCTCCTATAATTCACCCCTCCACTTT. Its protein is CASRSESSYNSPLHF.

This clone was seen ten or more times. The CDR3 nucleotides read TGTGCCAGCAGCCCAGCGACGGAAGCCTACGAGCAGTACTTC. Its protein is CASSPATEAYEQYF. This chain uses TRBV5-4 with TRBJ2-7; D not resolved. Germline V gives CDR1 SGHNT, CDR2 YYREEE (reference sequence). The CDR3 runs 14 residues. Trimming removed 4 bases from V and 2 bases from J, with 13 bases in between.

This clone was seen ten or more times. This rearrangement joins TRBV28 to TRBJ2-1; the match to TRBD2 covers 12 bases. CDR1 and CDR2 from the germline V gene are MDHEN and SYDVKM. This CDR3 contains 17 residues. V shed 3 bases, J shed 9 bases, and the junction held 12 bases outside the gene matches. The CDR3 protein is CASSFFRASGRVGEQFF. The CDR3, as DNA: TGTGCCAGCAGTTTTTTTCGGGCTAGCGGGAGGGTAGGTGAGCAGTTCTTC.

The CDR3 sequence: CASFGRGYYEQYF. For the CDR3, the DNA is TGTGCCAGCTTTGGCAGGGGCTACTACGAGCAGTACTTC. The chain recombines TRBV6-2 or TRBV6-3 with TRBJ2-7; possibly TRBD1 for D (6 bases). Trimming removed 8 bases at V and 3 bases at J, with 14 bases between. CDR3 size: 13 residues. The germline CDR1 and CDR2 sequences are MNHEY and SVGEGT.

There are many counts of this clone. The chain uses TRBV5-6 and TRBJ1-2; unclear D gene. The CDR3 extends over 14 amino acids. CDR1 and CDR2 from the germline V gene are SGHDT and YYEEEE. V lost 4 bases and J 4 bases, leaving 14 bases between the germline ends. CDR3 protein: CASSPVRTLYGYTF. CDR3 nucleotides: TGTGCCAGCAGCCCGGTGAGGACTCTCTATGGCTACACCTTC.